The text below deals with one TCR beta chain. Its antigen remains unknown. PCR employed 60 Vbeta and 13 Jbeta primers. In the study's own analysis: The count from a later analysis was 79 million or so unique TCR beta chains, some 11 million of them shared. Clones were sequenced by immunoSEQ multiplex PCR, and TCRdb holds only the in-frame ones, with some missing. V and J calls and clone size are as listed in that table; D and trimming were resolved from the DNA. The sample holds hundreds of thousands of clones, about 74% seen once. These data belong to a study of cytomegalovirus exposure and HLA in healthy donors. Points from the study as a whole: There was a cluster of highly shared sequence variants that was likely a sequencing artifact.

This CDR3 spans 14 amino acids. Germline values: CDR1 KGHSH, CDR2 LQKENI. J gave up 4 bases and V 3 bases, and 3 bases lay outside the gene matches. The specimen sequenced was PBMCs. V usage is TRBV18 and J usage is TRBJ2-3, with 8 bases lining up with TRBD1. The receptor comes from a woman in her thirties in good health and CMV-seronegative. The CDR3 region is CASSPDRGADTQYF. The DNA for the CDR3 is TGTGCCAGCTCACCTGACAGGGGTGCAGATACGCAGTATTTT.